This passage covers 20 T cell receptor beta chains from one sample sequenced in a study of tumor-infiltrating lymphocytes in localized non-small cell lung cancer. Sequencing was performed with immunoSEQ multiplex PCR; in TCRdb, only in-frame clones are kept and a portion is missing. The table shows 14,000 to 15,000 clones, with roughly 76% occurring only once. Input material: lung tumor tissue. Source of these receptors: a human donor with non-small cell lung cancer.

The chain carries TRBV2 and TRBJ2-1; D ambiguous. CDR1 is SNHLY and CDR2 is FYNNEI in the germline V gene. The CDR3 runs to 13 residues. V lost 3 bases to trimming and J lost 7 bases, with 10 bases between them. The CDR3 reads CASSDIFRNEQFF. DNA for the CDR3: TGTGCCAGCAGTGATATCTTCAGGAATGAGCAGTTCTTC.

This clone came up a few times. The CDR3 protein is CASVRQPQHF. The CDR3 DNA sequence: TGTGCCAGCGTGAGGCAGCCCCAGCATTTT. This chain joins TRBV27 and TRBJ1-5; no reliable D call. The V gene's germline CDR1 is MNHEY and CDR2 SMNVEV (reference sequence). Trimming left V 8 bases short and J 7 bases short, with 6 bases between. CDR3 length: 10 residues.

The chain uses TRBV7-2 and TRBJ2-3; perhaps TRBD2 as D (6 bases). Germline loops: CDR1 SGHTA, CDR2 FQGNSA. The CDR3 has 15 amino acids. The V end was cut by 4 bases, the J end by 2 bases, with 13 bases between. This CDR3 is CASSSGAGLTDTQYF. In DNA form, the CDR3 reads TGTGCCAGCAGCTCCGGGGCGGGACTCACAGATACGCAGTATTTT.

The V and J genes are TRBV6-5 and TRBJ1-6, with D possibly being TRBD1 (5 bases). The CDR3 runs 14 residues. Deletions cut 6 bases from V and 9 bases from J, with 15 bases between. Germline assignment: CDR1 MNHEY and CDR2 SVGAGI. CDR3 amino acids: CASRSGPESSPLHF. The CDR3 coding sequence is TGTGCCAGCAGGTCGGGGCCGGAAAGTTCACCCCTCCACTTT.

This clone was counted a few times. The rearrangement joins TRBV7-9 to TRBJ2-1; 7 positions match TRBD2. V shed 5 bases and J 0 bases; nucleotides not matched to a gene: 4. The CDR3 totals 15 residues. Per the germline V gene, CDR1 is SEHNR and CDR2 is FQNEAQ (reference sequence). For the CDR3, the DNA is TGTGCCAGCAGCCCAGCGGGGCCCTCCTACAATGAGCAGTTCTTC. Translation: CASSPAGPSYNEQFF.

The CDR3 spells CASSDTHMNTEAFF. CDR3 in DNA: TGTGCCAGCAGTGACACTCACATGAACACTGAAGCTTTCTTT. The chain is built from TRBV6-4 and TRBJ1-1, with D hard to call. Trimming removed 2 bases at V and 0 bases at J, with 7 bases between. Germline V gene lookup returns CDR1 MRHNA and CDR2 SNTAGT. The CDR3 is made up of 14 amino acids.

This clone has just one count. The chain employs TRBV11-3 and TRBJ2-5, with 14 positions matching TRBD2. The junction had 1 base not matched to a gene; V was cut back by 0 bases and J by 4 bases. CDR3 size: 16 residues. In germline, CDR1 is SGHNT, CDR2 YENEEA. The CDR3, as DNA: TGTGCCAGCAGCTTAGATGGACTAGCGGGAGGAGAGACCCAGTACTTC. Protein product: CASSLDGLAGGETQYF.

This clone was observed a single time. The chain has TRBV6-1 and TRBJ2-3; possible D gene TRBD1, 6 bases. V was shortened by 7 bases and J by 1 base, with 15 bases between the two germline ends. Germline V gene sequence: CDR1 MNHNS, CDR2 SASEGT. The CDR3 runs to 15 residues. CDR3 sequence: CASNGGSAGTDTQYF. The CDR3 DNA reads as TGTGCCAGCAATGGGGGCTCTGCGGGCACAGATACGCAGTATTTT.

The V gene is TRBV12-5, the J gene TRBJ2-1, with D perhaps matching TRBD1 (5 bases). CDR3 length: 13 amino acids. CDR1 LGHNT and CDR2 FRNRAP come from the germline V gene. The V end was cut by 3 bases, the J end by 8 bases, with 11 bases between. This chain's CDR3 is CASGLGRVDEQFF. For the CDR3, the DNA is TGTGCTAGTGGTTTAGGCAGGGTCGATGAGCAGTTCTTC.

The J gene is TRBJ1-2, the V gene TRBV4-3; D is ambiguous. V shed 0 bases and J shed 2 bases, with 13 bases lying between them. The germline CDR1 and CDR2 sequences are LGHNA and YSLEER. The CDR3 is made up of 16 amino acids. The CDR3 nucleotides read TGCGCCAGCAGCCAAGAGGGCCTCCCTGGGAACTATGGCTACACCTTC. Amino acids: CASSQEGLPGNYGYTF.

The chain links TRBV13 to TRBJ2-7, with D perhaps matching TRBD1 (5 bases). Germline CDR1 and CDR2: PRHDT and FYEKMQ (reference sequence). Trimming left V 1 base short and J 6 bases short, with 13 bases between. The CDR3 totals 14 residues. CDR3 DNA: TGTGCCAGCAGCTTAGACAGGAGAAGCCTCGAGCAGTACTTC. It yields the protein CASSLDRRSLEQYF.

This chain uses TRBV11-3 with TRBJ1-1; D is unresolved. Trimming took off 0 bases at V and 1 base at J, with 9 bases between the two ends. The germline gives CDR1 SGHNT, CDR2 YENEEA. CDR3 length equals 15 residues. CDR3 sequence (DNA): TGTGCCAGCAGCTTAGAGGGAACTCGGAACACTGAAGCTTTCTTT. It yields the protein CASSLEGTRNTEAFF.

The chain combines TRBV11-3 with TRBJ2-7, with 12 positions matching TRBD1. The V gene end was trimmed by 5 bases and the J gene end by 7 bases; junction bases not matched to a gene: 12. The CDR3 contains 16 residues. The germline V gene has CDR1 SGHNT and CDR2 YENEEA. The CDR3 here is CASSHMPGQGAREQYF. CDR3 DNA sequence: TGTGCCAGCAGCCATATGCCGGGACAGGGGGCGAGGGAGCAGTACTTC.

This rearrangement joins TRBV5-5 to TRBJ2-5, with D perhaps TRBD1 (6 bases). The CDR3 spans 16 residues. V lost 2 bases to trimming and J lost 0 bases, with 14 bases between them. CDR1 and CDR2 from the germline V gene are SGHKS and YYEKEE (reference sequence). This CDR3 reads CASSFGVRGYQETQYF. The CDR3 DNA is TGTGCCAGCAGCTTCGGGGTGAGGGGGTACCAAGAGACCCAGTACTTC.

This clone was seen only a few times. V usage is TRBV19 and J usage is TRBJ2-3; 12 bases align to TRBD2. Per germline, CDR1 LNHDA and CDR2 SQIVND (reference sequence). V dropped 5 bases and J dropped 8; count of bases not matched to a gene: 8. This CDR3 is built from 15 residues. The CDR3 is CASSSRTSGKVTQYF. In DNA, the CDR3 is TGTGCCAGTAGTTCAAGGACTAGCGGGAAGGTTACGCAGTATTTT.

The chain links TRBV5-1 to TRBJ1-1, with 7 bases matching TRBD1. Trimming removed 0 bases from V and 3 bases from J; junction bases left unmatched: 5. The V gene's germline CDR1 is SGHRS and CDR2 YFSETQ. This CDR3 region has 15 residues. The CDR3 nucleotides read TGCGCCAGCAGCTTGGGCCTTACAGGGGACACTGAAGCTTTCTTT. Translating gives CASSLGLTGDTEAFF.

The chain has TRBV4-3 and TRBJ1-1; possible D gene TRBD1, 6 bases. V was shortened by 2 bases and J by 6 bases, with 10 bases between the two germline ends. The CDR3 extends over 13 amino acids. Germline CDR1 reads LGHNA; CDR2 reads YSLEER. CDR3 coding DNA: TGCGCCAGCAGCCAAACAGGGAATTCTGAAGCTTTCTTT. Translation: CASSQTGNSEAFF.

J is TRBJ2-3 and V is TRBV15, with 10 positions matching TRBD1. Germline-derived CDR1 and CDR2 are LNHNV and YYDKDF (reference sequence). The CDR3 extends over 18 amino acids. With 1 base clipped from V and 3 bases from J, the junction kept 10 bases outside the gene matches. This chain's CDR3 is CATSRVAGQGKRTDTQYF. The CDR3 DNA is TGTGCCACCAGCAGAGTCGCGGGACAGGGGAAGAGAACAGATACGCAGTATTTT.

The J gene is TRBJ2-3, the V gene TRBV5-1; D call uncertain. Germline-derived CDR1 and CDR2 are SGHRS and YFSETQ. V was pared by 5 bases and J by 0 bases, with 4 bases between. There are 12 residues in the CDR3. In nucleotides, the CDR3 is TGCGCCAGCAGGGCCAGCACAGATACGCAGTATTTT. Amino acids: CASRASTDTQYF. Full variable domain (rest looked up from reference TRBV5-1 and TRBJ2-3): KAGVTQTPRYLIKTRGQQVTLSCSPISGHRSVSWYQQTPGQGLQFLFEYFSETQRNKGNFPGRFSGRQFSNSRSEMNVSTLELGDSALYLCASRASTDTQYFGPGTRLTVL.

This clone was seen a handful of times. V and J are TRBV4-3 and TRBJ2-2; no reliable D call. Deletions cut 1 base from V and 3 bases from J, with 9 bases between. CDR1 is LGHNA, CDR2 YSLEER, per germline. This CDR3 has 15 residues. CDR3 bases: TGCGCCAGCAGCCAAGGAACACAGCACACCGGGGAGCTGTTTTTT. It codes for CASSQGTQHTGELFF.